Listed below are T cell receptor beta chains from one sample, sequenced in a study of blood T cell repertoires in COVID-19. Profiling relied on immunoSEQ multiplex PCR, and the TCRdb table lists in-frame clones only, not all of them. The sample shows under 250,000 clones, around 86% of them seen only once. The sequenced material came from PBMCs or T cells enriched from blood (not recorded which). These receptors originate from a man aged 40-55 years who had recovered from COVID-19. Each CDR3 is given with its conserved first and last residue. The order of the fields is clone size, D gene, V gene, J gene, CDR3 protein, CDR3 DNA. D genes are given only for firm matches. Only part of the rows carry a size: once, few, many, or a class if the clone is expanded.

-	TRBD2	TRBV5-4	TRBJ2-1	CASSRDYSYNEQFF	TGTGCCAGCAGCCGGGACTACTCCTACAATGAGCAGTTCTTC
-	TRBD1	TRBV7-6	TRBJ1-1	CASGTSTGWGTEAFF	TGTGCCAGCGGAACTTCGACAGGGTGGGGTACTGAAGCTTTCTTT
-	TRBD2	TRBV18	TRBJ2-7	CASSPGGSGSHEQYF	TGTGCCAGCTCCCCCGGGGGTAGCGGGAGCCACGAGCAGTACTTC
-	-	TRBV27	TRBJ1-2	CASSLRQSPRNDGYTF	TGTGCCAGCAGTTTACGGCAGTCTCCTAGGAATGATGGCTACACCTTC
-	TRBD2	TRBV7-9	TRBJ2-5	CASSLGRTSGTKTQYF	TGTGCCAGCAGCTTAGGTAGGACTAGCGGGACGAAGACCCAGTACTTC
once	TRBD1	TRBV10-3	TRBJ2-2	CAIGTGPNTGELFF	TGTGCCATCGGGACAGGACCCAACACCGGGGAGCTGTTTTTT
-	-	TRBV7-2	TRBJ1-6	CASSQLRVSYNSPLHF	TGTGCCAGCAGTCAACTCAGGGTTTCCTATAATTCACCCCTTCACTTT
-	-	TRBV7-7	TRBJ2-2	CASSGAGELFF	TGTGCCAGCAGTGGAGCCGGGGAGCTGTTTTTT
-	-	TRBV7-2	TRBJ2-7	CASSQYRSSYEQYF	TGTGCCAGCAGCCAGTACAGGAGCTCCTACGAGCAGTACTTC
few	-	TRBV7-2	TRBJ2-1	CASSLRGSSYNEQFF	TGTGCCAGCAGCTTACGGGGTAGCTCCTACAATGAGCAGTTCTTC
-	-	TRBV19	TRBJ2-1	CASSQTAGSYNEQFF	TGTGCCAGTAGTCAAACCGCGGGTTCCTACAATGAGCAGTTCTTC
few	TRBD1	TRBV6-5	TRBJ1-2	CASSYPTGGPYGYTF	TGTGCCAGCAGTTACCCTACAGGGGGCCCGTATGGCTACACCTTC
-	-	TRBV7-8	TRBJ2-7	CASSQTLYEQYF	TGTGCCAGCAGCCAGACTCTATACGAGCAGTACTTC
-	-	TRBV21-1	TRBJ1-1	CASSSYTSGQIQLEAFF	TGTGCCAGCAGCTCCTATACTTCGGGACAAATACAGTTGGAAGCTTTCTTT
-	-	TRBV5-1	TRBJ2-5	CASSPEGIETQYF	TGCGCCAGCAGCCCGGAGGGAATAGAGACCCAGTACTTC
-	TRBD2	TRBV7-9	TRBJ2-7	CASSRQIAGGNEQYF	TGTGCCAGCAGCCGACAAATAGCGGGAGGCAACGAGCAGTACTTC
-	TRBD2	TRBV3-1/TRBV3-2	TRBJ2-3	CASSTGTSGGPTDTQYF	TGTGCCAGCAGCACCGGGACTAGCGGGGGGCCGACAGATACGCAGTATTTT
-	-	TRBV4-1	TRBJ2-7	CASSHNYEQYF	TGCGCCAGCAGCCACAATTACGAGCAGTACTTC
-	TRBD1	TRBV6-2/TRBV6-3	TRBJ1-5	CASSPTGISNQPQHF	TGTGCCAGCAGCCCGACAGGGATTAGCAATCAGCCCCAGCATTTT
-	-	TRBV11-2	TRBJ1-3	CASSLDTLGPGNTIYF	TGTGCCAGCAGCTTAGATACCCTTGGCCCTGGAAACACCATATATTTT
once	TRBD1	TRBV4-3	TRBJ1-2	CASSHERQGGGYTF	TGCGCCAGCAGCCACGAAAGACAGGGAGGTGGCTACACCTTC
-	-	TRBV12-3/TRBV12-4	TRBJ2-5	CASSKIRGETQYF	TGTGCCAGCAGTAAGATAAGGGGAGAGACCCAGTACTTC
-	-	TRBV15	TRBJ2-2	CATSPSREYGELFF	TGTGCCACCAGCCCTTCCCGGGAGTACGGGGAGCTGTTTTTT
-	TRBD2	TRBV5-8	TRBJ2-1	CASSVSYGLAGGPLYNEQFF	TGTGCCAGCAGCGTGAGCTACGGACTAGCGGGGGGGCCCCTATACAATGAGCAGTTCTTC
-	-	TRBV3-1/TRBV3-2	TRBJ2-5	CASSQGGETQYF	TGTGCCAGCAGCCAAGGAGGGGAGACCCAGTACTTC
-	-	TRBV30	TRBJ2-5	CAAVSTQETQYF	TGTGCCGCCGTGAGCACTCAAGAGACCCAGTACTTC
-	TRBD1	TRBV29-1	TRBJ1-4	CSVGDRANEKLFF	TGCAGCGTTGGGGACAGGGCTAATGAAAAACTGTTTTTT
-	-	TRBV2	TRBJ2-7	CASSSGLASSYEQYF	TGTGCCAGCAGTTCAGGACTCGCGAGCTCCTACGAGCAGTACTTC
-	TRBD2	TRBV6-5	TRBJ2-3	CASSRSSGGWDTQYF	TGTGCCAGCAGTCGCTCTAGCGGGGGGTGGGATACGCAGTATTTT
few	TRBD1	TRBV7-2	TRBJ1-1	CASSSFDRGTEAFF	TGTGCCAGCAGCTCATTCGACAGGGGCACTGAAGCTTTCTTT
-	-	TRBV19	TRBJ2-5	CASSQGTQETQYF	TGTGCCAGTAGTCAGGGGACCCAAGAGACCCAGTACTTC
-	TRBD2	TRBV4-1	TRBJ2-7	CASSPRTSPERGQYF	TGCGCCAGCAGTCCCCGGACTAGTCCCGAGCGGGGGCAGTACTTC
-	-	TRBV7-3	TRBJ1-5	CASSPTGGGQPQHF	TGTGCCAGCAGCCCTACGGGAGGGGGGCAGCCCCAGCATTTT